This entry concerns a single TCR beta chain. Authors' analysis steps: Amplification of reference gene primers was used by the study to estimate nucleated cell counts. Assay used: immunoSEQ multiplex PCR; TCRdb lists only in-frame clones, some missing. That table supplies the V and J calls and clone size; D and trimming were determined from the DNA. The data hold 120,000 to 150,000 clones, with 65% to 80% observed a single time. CDR3 length: 17 residues. The ends lost 0 bases at V and 1 base at J; junction bases unmatched: 9. Germline V CDR1 and CDR2: SGHNT, YYREEE (reference sequence). This entry is derived from a study of blood T cell repertoires in COVID-19. Background on the study: Samples taken during acute and convalescent COVID-19 were collected in the United States, Italy and Spain. The analysed material was cDNA or gDNA that came from T cells, B-cell-depleted T cells, or PBMCs.

The sequencing sample was made of peripheral blood. The chain employs TRBV5-4 and TRBJ1-1; 7 positions agree with TRBD1. The source of this sequence is a man aged 45 to 65 with acute or convalescent COVID-19. The CDR3 sequence: CASSLDVTGSTNTEAFF. In nucleotides, the CDR3 is TGTGCCAGCAGCTTGGATGTGACAGGGAGTACGAACACTGAAGCTTTCTTT.